These 4 T cell receptor beta chains originate from one sample sequenced in a study of cytomegalovirus exposure and HLA in healthy donors. PCR used 60 Vbeta primers and 13 Jbeta primers. Repertoires were generated with immunoSEQ multiplex PCR, while TCRdb's copy carries only in-frame clones and drops some. Of some 130,000 clones detected, around four fifths appear once; the ten largest clones hold 4.5% to 5%. The sequencing sample was made of PBMCs. Receptor source: a man younger than 45 in good health.

On this clone: This is likely a read error, given that the CDR3 carries no conserved phenylalanine or tryptophan at its end. V gene TRBV7-9 combines with J gene TRBJ1-2; D gene ambiguous. This CDR3 has 14 residues. The V gene's germline CDR1 is SEHNR and CDR2 FQNEAQ (reference sequence). Here the CDR3 reads CSSSRGVDNYGYTL. The CDR3 coding sequence is TGTTCCAGCAGCCGGGGTGTTGATAACTATGGCTACACCCTC.

The chain links TRBV6-1 to TRBJ2-2, with no clear D. Between the trimmed V and J ends, which lost 2 bases and 0 bases, there was a span of 16 bases. In germline, CDR1 is MNHNS, CDR2 SASEGT. The CDR3 is 18 residues long. CDR3 residues: CASSEIRSRWTNTGELFF. The CDR3 DNA sequence: TGTGCCAGCAGTGAAATAAGGAGTAGGTGGACGAACACCGGGGAGCTGTTTTTT.

The genes are TRBV11-3 and TRBJ1-1; perhaps TRBD1 as D (5 bases). This CDR3 spans 12 amino acids. V was pared by 5 bases and J by 6 bases, with 10 bases between. Germline V gene sequence: CDR1 SGHNT, CDR2 YENEEA. This CDR3 reads CASSMTVAEAFF. The CDR3 DNA follows: TGTGCCAGCAGCATGACAGTAGCTGAAGCTTTCTTT.

This clone was counted once. The chain couples TRBV13 to TRBJ1-5; D is unresolved. The length of the CDR3 is 14 residues. Trimming cost V 0 bases and J 4 bases, with 7 bases left between them. CDR1 and CDR2 from the germline V gene are PRHDT and FYEKMQ (reference sequence). CDR3 amino acids: CASSLGPKNQPQHF. CDR3 bases: TGTGCCAGCAGCTTAGGGCCTAAGAATCAGCCCCAGCATTTT. Supplemented by reference TRBV13 and TRBJ1-5, the full variable domain reads AAGVIQSPRHLIKEKRETATLKCYPIPRHDTVYWYQQGPGQDPQFLISFYEKMQSDKGSIPDRFSAQQFSDYHSELNMSSLELGDSALYFCASSLGPKNQPQHFGDGTRLSIL.